The clone carrying this T cell receptor (beta chain) came up many times. The sample is drawn from a study of T-cell reconstitution after alpha-beta-depleted transplantation in children. Per the germline V gene, CDR1 is SQVTM and CDR2 is ANQGSEA. The CDR3 loop spans 13 amino acids. The trim removed 7 bases at V and 6 bases at J, leaving 12 bases unmatched. Preparation of the TCRbeta library involved a method that used unique molecular identifiers. TCRdb reprocessed the PCR reads via MiXCR and lists one record per CDR3 protein. Among about 610,000 distinct CDR3 sequences listed, about 10% were seen once.

Sequenced here: PBMCs from the stem cell graft donor, sampled from the stem cell graft. This rearrangement joins TRBV29-1 to TRBJ2-7, with 7 bases identical to TRBD2. This TCR came from a human donor who donated a stem cell graft to a child with acute myeloid leukemia. In DNA form, the CDR3 reads TGCAGCGCCGGGACTACCCCGGCTACCGAGCAGTACTTC. It specifies CSAGTTPATEQYF.